This note documents a single T cell receptor (beta chain) sequence. These data originate in a study of blood T cell repertoires in COVID-19. Study at large: Samples came from the United States, Italy and Spain, spanning acute and convalescent COVID-19.

The CDR3 is 15 residues long. V gave up 0 bases and J gave up 1 base, with 9 bases separating them. From germline, CDR1 is MNHEY and CDR2 SMNVEV (reference sequence). Everyone who took part was roughly 18 to 100 years old, and they came from roughly 25 US areas. Study processing details: Nucleated cell counts were estimated from reference gene primer amplification. Only in-frame clones appear in the TCRdb table, and some are missing; sequencing was by immunoSEQ multiplex PCR. Clone size and the V and J calls come from that table; the DNA yielded D and trimming. The profile shows 250,000 to 350,000 clones, around 87% of them singletons.

J is TRBJ1-1 and V is TRBV27, with D hard to call. What was sequenced was PBMCs or T cells enriched from blood (not recorded which). The clonotype originates from a woman under 40 who had recovered from COVID-19. The CDR3 spells CASSLSADKNTEAFF. The DNA of the CDR3 is TGTGCCAGCAGTTTATCGGCAGACAAGAACACTGAAGCTTTCTTT.